The clone carrying this T cell receptor (beta chain) was seen a handful of times. The time point denotes: persistent/refractory GD, antithyroid drugs over 5 years with positive TRAb. TCR sequences were obtained from RNA taken from PBMCs. V gave up 5 bases and J gave up 0 bases, with 17 bases separating them. Germline CDR1 LNHDA, CDR2 SQIVND (reference sequence). The CDR3 sequence is 16 residues long. These data originate in a study of regulatory T cells in long-lasting Graves disease. The TCR beta library used iRepertoire HTBI primers with Arm-PCR amplification of CDR3. One entry per CDR3 protein results from TCRdb running MiXCR on the multiplex PCR reads. The table has roughly 450,000 distinct CDR3 sequences, about 20% seen once.

Sequencing was performed on peripheral blood mononuclear cells (PBMCs), taken when the disease was refractory, from a patient treated with antithyroid drugs. V is TRBV19 and J is TRBJ2-7; D is perhaps TRBD1 or TRBD2 (6 bases each). The clonotype originates from a female donor with Graves disease. The CDR3 DNA is TGTGCCAGTAGTCTAACCGGGGGCTCCTACTCCTACGAGCAGTACTTC. Its protein product is CASSLTGGSYSYEQYF.